This T cell receptor beta chain was observed in a study of technical replicates of blood from several donors. Germline-derived CDR1 and CDR2 are MGHRA and YSYEKL. The CDR3 sequence is 14 residues long. The V end lost 1 base, the J end lost 1 base, and 5 bases lay between the germline ends. Some clones are missing from TCRdb's copy, which holds only in-frame ones; the method was immunoSEQ multiplex PCR. The table records 65,000 to 70,000 clones, approximately 88% of them present only once. The rearrangement links TRBV4-1 to TRBJ2-1; D is ambiguous. The clonotype comes from a human donor in good health. Some clones in this sample may be carry-over from other donors' samples. Sequencing used PBMCs. CDR3 DNA sequence: TGCGCCAGCAGCCAAGCTAAATCCTACAATGAGCAGTTCTTC. Amino acids: CASSQAKSYNEQFF.